A single sample gave rise to the 4 T cell receptor beta chains below, sequenced in a study of technical replicates of blood from a handful of donors. The method was immunoSEQ multiplex PCR; TCRdb's version includes in-frame clones alone and lacks a portion of them. Among 75,000 to 90,000 clones listed, approximately 90% were seen once. The sequencing sample was made of T cells isolated from PBMCs. All receptors derive from a human donor in good health.

The sample holds one count of this clone. The CDR3 nucleotides read TGTGCCAGCAGAGGGACAGGGCGGAATCAGCCCCAGCATTTT. Translation: CASRGTGRNQPQHF. The J gene is TRBJ1-5, the V gene TRBV2; the match to TRBD1 covers 9 bases. Germline CDR1 and CDR2: SNHLY and FYNNEI. V shed 6 bases, J shed 4 bases, and the junction held 4 bases outside the gene matches. CDR3 length equals 14 residues.

The chain is built from TRBV6-5 and TRBJ2-4, with D possibly TRBD1 on 5 matching bases. In germline, CDR1 is MNHEY, CDR2 SVGAGI. The CDR3 is made up of 14 amino acids. V lost 5 bases and J lost 0, with 8 bases in between. Here the CDR3 DNA reads TGTGCCAGCAGTCAAGGGGTAGCCAAAAACATTCAGTACTTC. Amino acid sequence: CASSQGVAKNIQYF.

The chain combines TRBV10-1 with TRBJ1-6, with TRBD1 matching over 7 bases. This CDR3 has 14 residues. Losses at the gene ends were 4 bases for V and 8 bases for J; bases not matched to a gene: 5. The germline V gene encodes CDR1 WNHNN and CDR2 SYGVQD (reference sequence). In DNA, the CDR3 is TGCGCCAGCAGTGTTGGACAGGTGGATTCACCCCTCCACTTT. Its translation is CASSVGQVDSPLHF.

CDR3 bases: TGTGCCAGCAGCGGGCGCACCGGGACAGGGGGAATGAAGGAGCAGTACTTC. It specifies CASSGRTGTGGMKEQYF. V usage is TRBV9 and J usage is TRBJ2-7; 11 bases agree with TRBD1. The CDR3 length is 17 residues. Germline V gives CDR1 SGDLS, CDR2 YYNGEE. Germline trimming cut 3 bases from V and 7 bases from J; bases unmatched to any gene: 15.